Listed here are 26 T cell receptor beta chains from one sample, sequenced in a study of T cell clonotyping in hematopoietic cell transplantation. Produced via immunoSEQ multiplex PCR; TCRdb's table is partial and in-frame only. The sample has under 14,000 clones; roughly 89% are singletons. The source was PBMCs, collected 180 days after allogeneic stem cell transplant. Receptor source: a male patient between 60 and 69 years old who had an allogeneic stem cell transplant from an unrelated donor, so the T cells may come from the graft donor. Some clones in this sample may be carry-over from other donors' samples.

This chain connects TRBV14 to TRBJ1-1; D is perhaps TRBD1 (6 bases). The CDR3 loop spans 14 amino acids. Between the trimmed V and J ends, which lost 6 bases and 5 bases, there was a span of 16 bases. Germline CDR1 and CDR2: SGHDN and FVKESK. The DNA of the CDR3 is TGTGCCAGCAGAAAACAGGGTTTGAGGACTGAAGCTTTCTTT. It encodes CASRKQGLRTEAFF.

This clone was counted between two and nine times. The chain has TRBV5-1 and TRBJ1-1, with a tentative D call TRBD1 (5 bases). Germline loops: CDR1 SGHRS, CDR2 YFSETQ. The CDR3 extends over 17 amino acids. Between the trimmed V and J ends, which lost 3 bases and 1 base, there was a span of 19 bases. CDR3 sequence: CASSWGTTGRTNTEAFF. CDR3 sequence (DNA): TGCGCCAGCAGCTGGGGGACTACGGGACGGACGAACACTGAAGCTTTCTTT.

The chain employs TRBV9 and TRBJ1-2; 7 nucleotides align to TRBD1. This CDR3 is built from 15 residues. Trimming cost V 4 bases and J 5 bases; bases outside gene matches: 11. Germline V gene sequence: CDR1 SGDLS, CDR2 YYNGEE. As DNA, the CDR3 is TGTGCCAGCAGCCCAACCCGGGACAGAGTATATGGCTACACCTTC. This sequence encodes CASSPTRDRVYGYTF.

This chain joins TRBV10-3 and TRBJ2-5, with 12 bases lining up with TRBD1. The ends lost 6 bases at V and 4 bases at J; junction bases unmatched: 9. The CDR3 loop spans 16 amino acids. From germline, CDR1 is ENHRY and CDR2 SYGVKD. This chain's CDR3 is CAIRGGQGASGETQYF. CDR3 DNA: TGTGCCATCAGGGGGGGACAGGGGGCGTCCGGAGAGACCCAGTACTTC.

CDR3 sequence: CSVPLDRPYAPYEQYF. CDR3 DNA: TGCAGCGTACCCTTGGATAGACCTTACGCTCCCTACGAGCAGTACTTC. The chain is built from TRBV29-1 and TRBJ2-7; D is uncertain. Germline V gene sequence: CDR1 SQVTM, CDR2 ANQGSEA. The CDR3 is 16 amino acids. Deletions cut 6 bases from V and 2 bases from J, with 23 bases between.

In DNA, the CDR3 is TGCAGCGTTGAAGGGGAGATCACAGATACGCAGTATTTT. Encoded protein: CSVEGEITDTQYF. V is TRBV29-1 and J is TRBJ2-3; weak D call: TRBD2 (5 bases). V shed 1 base and J shed 2 bases, with 7 bases lying between them. The CDR3 contains 13 residues. Per the germline V gene, CDR1 is SQVTM and CDR2 is ANQGSEA.

The chain combines TRBV6-5 with TRBJ2-7; 10 bases line up with TRBD2. Trimming cost V 7 bases and J 3 bases; bases outside gene matches: 9. Per the germline V gene, CDR1 is MNHEY and CDR2 is SVGAGI. This CDR3 has 15 residues. CDR3 coding DNA: TGTGCCAGCACCCCCCCTAGCGGGGGCCACTACGAGCAGTACTTC. Its protein is CASTPPSGGHYEQYF.

The table lists this clone with a count of one. V usage is TRBV28 and J usage is TRBJ2-7; possibly TRBD1 for D (5 bases). V lost 3 bases, J lost 0 bases, and 12 bases lay in between. This CDR3 is built from 15 residues. Germline-derived CDR1 and CDR2 are MDHEN and SYDVKM. The CDR3 DNA follows: TGTGCCAGCAGTTTTACAGGCATAGGCTCCTACGAGCAGTACTTC. It encodes CASSFTGIGSYEQYF.

The chain carries TRBV15 and TRBJ1-3; maybe TRBD1 (5 bases). The CDR3 totals 14 residues. Looked up from germline, CDR1 is LNHNV and CDR2 is YYDKDF (reference sequence). V dropped 0 bases and J dropped 3 bases, with 6 bases sitting between them. CDR3 in amino acids: CATSREGDGNTIYF. The CDR3 DNA sequence: TGTGCCACCAGCAGAGAAGGGGATGGAAACACCATATATTTT.

V usage is TRBV6-6 and J usage is TRBJ2-7; D call uncertain. The CDR3 consists of 12 residues. Germline assignment: CDR1 MNHNY and CDR2 SVGAGI (reference sequence). Trimming took off 6 bases at V and 5 bases at J, with 11 bases between the two ends. The CDR3, as DNA: TGTGCCAGCAGCGGGCGGCAGAACGAGCAGTACTTC. It yields the protein CASSGRQNEQYF.

The table lists this clone with a count of one. The CDR3 nucleotides are TGTGCCAGCAGTGGGATGTCGGGGGGAAACGGACGTGAGCAGTTCTTC. Its protein is CASSGMSGGNGREQFF. This chain joins TRBV2 and TRBJ2-1, with TRBD2 matching 7 bases. The CDR3 is 16 residues long. Trimming cost V 4 bases and J 9 bases; bases outside gene matches: 15. Germline CDR1 SNHLY, CDR2 FYNNEI. The full variable domain, its missing parts supplied by reference TRBV2 and TRBJ2-1, is EPEVTQTPSHQVTQMGQEVILRCVPISNHLYFYWYRQILGQKVEFLVSFYNNEISEKSEIFDDQFSVERPDGSNFTLKIRSTKLEDSAMYFCASSGMSGGNGREQFFGPGTRLTVL.

Worth noting for this clone: Other nucleotide sequences from this sample produce the same CDR3. The chain is built from TRBV5-1 and TRBJ2-5; the D is unclear. This CDR3 is 11 amino acids long. Trimming stripped 4 bases from V and 1 base from J, with 2 bases between. Germline lookup yields CDR1 SGHRS and CDR2 YFSETQ. The CDR3 DNA reads as TGCGCCAGCAGCCGCCAAGAGACCCAGTACTTC. As protein: CASSRQETQYF.

This chain joins TRBV5-1 and TRBJ1-1; D is perhaps TRBD1 (5 bases). V was cut by 0 bases and J by 4 bases, with 13 bases left in between. The CDR3 contains 15 residues. CDR1 is SGHRS, CDR2 YFSETQ, per germline. Here the CDR3 reads CASSLAGTQGTEAFF. The DNA of the CDR3 is TGCGCCAGCAGCTTGGCCGGGACCCAAGGCACTGAAGCTTTCTTT.

This chain uses TRBV6-5 with TRBJ2-1; TRBD1 might be the D (6 bases). Trimming took 5 bases from V and 9 from J, leaving 17 bases between them. Germline values: CDR1 MNHEY, CDR2 SVGAGI. This CDR3 contains 14 residues. Written as DNA, the CDR3 is TGTGCCAGCAGTATGGTGGCAGGGGAATTTGAGCAGTTCTTC. Its translation: CASSMVAGEFEQFF.

The rearrangement uses TRBV2 and TRBJ1-2; D might be TRBD1 (5 bases). V lost 6 bases and J lost 2, with 16 bases in between. The CDR3 is made up of 15 amino acids. Germline lookup yields CDR1 SNHLY and CDR2 FYNNEI. This chain's CDR3 is CASSLNRQPNYGYTF. CDR3 bases: TGTGCCAGCAGCTTGAACCGACAGCCGAACTATGGCTACACCTTC.

This chain links TRBV2 with TRBJ1-5; no definite D call. V was cut by 6 bases and J by 3 bases, with 9 bases left in between. This CDR3 has 13 amino acids. The germline V gene encodes CDR1 SNHLY and CDR2 FYNNEI. DNA for the CDR3: TGTGCCAGCAGCGCTCGGATCAATCAGCCCCAGCATTTT. It specifies CASSARINQPQHF.

The V and J genes are TRBV4-2 and TRBJ2-3, with 7 bases identical to TRBD2. The V gene's germline CDR1 is LGHNA and CDR2 YNFKEQ. V lost 5 bases to trimming and J lost 4 bases; unmatched junction nucleotides: 12. The CDR3 contains 16 residues. The chain's CDR3 is CASSLPTREGADTQYF. The CDR3 coding sequence is TGTGCCAGCAGCTTACCAACTAGGGAGGGTGCAGATACGCAGTATTTT.

This chain joins TRBV5-4 and TRBJ2-7, with 8 bases that match TRBD1. This CDR3 comprises 13 residues. Trimming at V came to 4 bases and at J to 5 bases, leaving 5 bases not matched to a gene. Germline loops: CDR1 SGHNT, CDR2 YYREEE (reference sequence). CDR3 protein: CASSQDRVHEQYF. DNA of the CDR3: TGTGCCAGCAGCCAGGACAGGGTCCACGAGCAGTACTTC.

The V gene is TRBV7-9, the J gene TRBJ2-7, with 7 bases matching TRBD1. Germline CDR1 reads SEHNR; CDR2 reads FQNEAQ (reference sequence). There are 14 residues in the CDR3. V lost 4 bases and J lost 2; bases outside the gene matches: 5. CDR3 nucleotide sequence: TGTGCCAGCAGCTCAGGGACAGATCCCTACGAGCAGTACTTC. It specifies CASSSGTDPYEQYF.

This chain uses TRBV11-2 with TRBJ2-7; the D gene is possibly TRBD1 (6 bases). V lost 5 bases to trimming and J lost 3 bases, with 11 bases between them. CDR3 size: 13 residues. Germline assignment: CDR1 SGHAT and CDR2 FQNNGV. The CDR3 loop reads CASSLGQHYEQYF. CDR3 coding DNA: TGTGCCAGCAGCCTAGGACAGCACTACGAGCAGTACTTC.

This clone has more than one count but fewer than ten. V is TRBV19 and J is TRBJ2-7; D is tentatively TRBD1 or TRBD2 (5 bases each). V was pared by 6 bases and J by 8 bases, with 14 bases between. The CDR3 consists of 12 residues. Germline V CDR1 and CDR2: LNHDA, SQIVND (reference sequence). CDR3 residues: CASRAPGQQQYF. The CDR3 region has the DNA TGTGCCAGTAGAGCCCCGGGGCAGCAGCAGTACTTC.

V gene TRBV19 combines with J gene TRBJ1-2; 7 nucleotides agree with TRBD1. The V gene's germline CDR1 is LNHDA and CDR2 SQIVND (reference sequence). The length of the CDR3 is 13 residues. V trimming: 6 bases; J trimming: 8 bases; junction bases outside the gene matches: 9. The DNA of the CDR3 is TGTGCCAGTAGCCTGGACAGGACTAGGGGCTACACCTTC. The encoded protein is CASSLDRTRGYTF.

A note on this clone: The DNA is left out, because the CDR3 cannot be placed on it with certainty; the CDR3 is given as TCRdb lists it. This CDR3 is CASSLAVGQGNF. The chain has TRBV7-2 and TRBJ2-7; TRBD1 is taken as the D call from the table, unchecked against the DNA. The germline V gene has CDR1 SGHTA and CDR2 FQGNSA. The CDR3 contains 12 residues when both ends are counted.

The chain joins TRBV7-2 to TRBJ1-6; D call uncertain. CDR1 SGHTA and CDR2 FQGNSA come from the germline V gene. The CDR3 extends over 18 amino acids. Trimming took off 1 base at V and 10 bases at J, with 23 bases between the two ends. DNA of the CDR3: TGTGCCAGCAGCTTAGTTTTGGGTCCTTGGCGGGTCGACTCACCCCTCCACTTT. It encodes CASSLVLGPWRVDSPLHF. The variable domain in full, completed from reference TRBV7-2 and TRBJ1-6, reads GAGVSQSPSNKVTEKGKDVELRCDPISGHTALYWYRQSLGQGLEFLIYFQGNSAPDKSGLPSDRFSAERTGGSVSTLTIQRTQQEDSAVYLCASSLVLGPWRVDSPLHFGNGTRLTVT.

The chain couples TRBV5-6 to TRBJ1-2; weak D call: TRBD1 (5 bases). The CDR3 spans 15 residues. Germline V gives CDR1 SGHDT, CDR2 YYEEEE. The V end was cut by 0 bases, the J end by 0 bases, with 9 bases between. The CDR3 nucleotides are TGTGCCAGCAGCTTGGAGGTGACAGCTAACTATGGCTACACCTTC. Protein: CASSLEVTANYGYTF.

This sequence joins TRBV5-6 and TRBJ1-6; the match to TRBD1 covers 11 bases. V gave up 2 bases and J gave up 9 bases; unmatched junction bases: 1. The CDR3 consists of 14 residues. CDR1 SGHDT and CDR2 YYEEEE come from the germline V gene. The CDR3 is CASSLGTGGSPLHF. The CDR3 DNA is TGTGCCAGCAGCTTAGGGACAGGGGGTTCACCCCTCCACTTT.